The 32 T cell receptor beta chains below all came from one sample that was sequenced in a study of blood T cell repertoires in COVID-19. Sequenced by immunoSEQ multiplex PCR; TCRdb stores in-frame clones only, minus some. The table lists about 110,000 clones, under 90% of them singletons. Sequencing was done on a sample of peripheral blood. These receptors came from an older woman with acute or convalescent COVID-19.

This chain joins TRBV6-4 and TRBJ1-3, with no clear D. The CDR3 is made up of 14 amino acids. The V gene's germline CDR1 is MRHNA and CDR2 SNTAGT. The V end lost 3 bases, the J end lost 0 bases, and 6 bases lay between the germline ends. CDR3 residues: CASSESSSGNTIYF. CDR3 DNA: TGTGCCAGCAGTGAATCCAGCTCTGGAAACACCATATATTTT.

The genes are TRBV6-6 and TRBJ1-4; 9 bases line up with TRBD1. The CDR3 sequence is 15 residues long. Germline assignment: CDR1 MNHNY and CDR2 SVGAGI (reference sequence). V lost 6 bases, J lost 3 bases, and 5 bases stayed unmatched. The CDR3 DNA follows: TGTGCCAGCAGAAATCGACAGGGGGCTAATGAAAAACTGTTTTTT. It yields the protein CASRNRQGANEKLFF.

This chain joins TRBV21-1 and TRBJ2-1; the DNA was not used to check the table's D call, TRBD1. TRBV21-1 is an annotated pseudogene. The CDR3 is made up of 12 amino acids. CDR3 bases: TGTGCCAGCAGCAAGGGGACATTTGAGCAGTTCTTC. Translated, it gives CASSKGTFEQFF.

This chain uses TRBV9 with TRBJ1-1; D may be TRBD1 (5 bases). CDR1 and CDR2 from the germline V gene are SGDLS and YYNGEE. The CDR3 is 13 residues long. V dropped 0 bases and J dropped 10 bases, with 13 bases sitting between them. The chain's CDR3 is CASSVGTRFSAFF. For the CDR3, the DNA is TGTGCCAGCAGCGTAGGGACACGTTTTTCAGCTTTCTTT.

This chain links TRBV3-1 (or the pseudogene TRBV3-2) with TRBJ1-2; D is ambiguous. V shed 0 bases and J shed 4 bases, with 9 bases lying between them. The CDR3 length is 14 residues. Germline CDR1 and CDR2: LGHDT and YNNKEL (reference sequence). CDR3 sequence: CASSQDPGVYGYTF. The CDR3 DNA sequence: TGTGCCAGCAGCCAAGACCCCGGGGTCTATGGCTACACCTTC.

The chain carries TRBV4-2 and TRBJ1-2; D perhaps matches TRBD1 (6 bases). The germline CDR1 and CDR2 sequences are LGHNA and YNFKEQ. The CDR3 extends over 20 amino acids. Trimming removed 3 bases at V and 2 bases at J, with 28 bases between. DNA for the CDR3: TGTGCCAGCAGCCAGGACAGCTCGAGGGGGTCCTGGCGGGGGAACTATGGCTACACCTTC. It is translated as CASSQDSSRGSWRGNYGYTF.

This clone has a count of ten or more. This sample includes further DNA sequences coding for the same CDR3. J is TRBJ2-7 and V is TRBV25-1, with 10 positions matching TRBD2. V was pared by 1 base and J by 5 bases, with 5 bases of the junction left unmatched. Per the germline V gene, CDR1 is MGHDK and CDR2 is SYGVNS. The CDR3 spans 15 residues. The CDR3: CASSESSGGTDEQYF. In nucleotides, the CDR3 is TGTGCCAGCAGTGAATCTAGCGGGGGAACAGACGAGCAGTACTTC.

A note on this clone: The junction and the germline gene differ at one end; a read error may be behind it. In DNA form, the CDR3 reads TGCGCCAGCAGCAAAGAAGTGGACAGAGACTATGGCTACACCTTC. It is translated as CASSKEVDRDYGYTF. J is TRBJ1-2 and V is TRBV4-1, with a tentative D call TRBD1 (6 bases). This CDR3 has 15 amino acids. Germline loops: CDR1 MGHRA, CDR2 YSYEKL.

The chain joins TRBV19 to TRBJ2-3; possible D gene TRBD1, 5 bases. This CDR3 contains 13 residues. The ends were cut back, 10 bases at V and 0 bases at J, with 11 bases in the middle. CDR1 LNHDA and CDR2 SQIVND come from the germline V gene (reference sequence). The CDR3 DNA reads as TGTGCCACCTCCGACAGTAGCACAGATACGCAGTATTTT. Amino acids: CATSDSSTDTQYF. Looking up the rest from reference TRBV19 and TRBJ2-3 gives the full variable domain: DGGITQSPKYLFRKEGQNVTLSCEQNLNHDAMYWYRQDPGQGLRLIYYSQIVNDFQKGDIAEGYSVSREKKESFPLTVTSAQKNPTAFYLCATSDSSTDTQYFGPGTRLTVL.

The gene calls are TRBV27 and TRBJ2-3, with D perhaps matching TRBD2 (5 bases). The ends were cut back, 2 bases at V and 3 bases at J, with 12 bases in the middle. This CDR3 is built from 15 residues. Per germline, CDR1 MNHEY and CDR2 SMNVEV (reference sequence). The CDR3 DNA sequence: TGTGCCAGCAGTTTAAAATCCGGAGGTACAGATACGCAGTATTTT. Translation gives CASSLKSGGTDTQYF.

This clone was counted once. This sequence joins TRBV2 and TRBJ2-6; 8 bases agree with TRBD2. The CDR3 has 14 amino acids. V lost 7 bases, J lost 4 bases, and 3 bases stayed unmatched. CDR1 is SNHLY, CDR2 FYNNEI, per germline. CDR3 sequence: CASNREGGANVLTF. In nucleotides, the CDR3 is TGTGCCAGCAATCGGGAGGGAGGGGCCAACGTCCTGACTTTC.

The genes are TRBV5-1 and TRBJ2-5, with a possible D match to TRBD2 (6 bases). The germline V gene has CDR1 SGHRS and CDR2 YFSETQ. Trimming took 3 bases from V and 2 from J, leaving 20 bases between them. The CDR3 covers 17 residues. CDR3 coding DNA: TGCGCCAGCAGCTGGCCTGGACAAGCGGGCGCGCAAGAGACCCAGTACTTC. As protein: CASSWPGQAGAQETQYF.

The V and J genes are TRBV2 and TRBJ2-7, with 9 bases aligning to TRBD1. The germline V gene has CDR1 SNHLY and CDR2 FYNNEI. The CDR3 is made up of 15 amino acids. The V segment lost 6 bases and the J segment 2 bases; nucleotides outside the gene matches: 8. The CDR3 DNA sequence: TGTGCCAGCAGCATCGAAGGGACAGGGCCCTACGAGCAGTACTTC. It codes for CASSIEGTGPYEQYF.

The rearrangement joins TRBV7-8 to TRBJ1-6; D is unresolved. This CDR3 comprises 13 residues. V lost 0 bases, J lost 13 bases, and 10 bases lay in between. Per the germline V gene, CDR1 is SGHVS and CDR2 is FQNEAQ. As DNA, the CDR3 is TGTGCCAGCAGCTTAGCGAATGAGTCCCCCCTCCACTTT. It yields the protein CASSLANESPLHF.

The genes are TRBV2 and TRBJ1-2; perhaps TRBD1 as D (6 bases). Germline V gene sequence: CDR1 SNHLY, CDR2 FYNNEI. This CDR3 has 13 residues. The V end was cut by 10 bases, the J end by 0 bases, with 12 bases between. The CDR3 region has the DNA TGTGCCAACCGACAGGACTCTAACTATGGCTACACCTTC. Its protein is CANRQDSNYGYTF.

Here the CDR3 reads CASSFIPGTGISPLHF. In DNA form, the CDR3 reads TGTGCCAGCAGCTTTATCCCCGGGACAGGGATTTCACCCCTCCACTTT. The chain carries TRBV12-1 and TRBJ1-6; the tabulated D call, TRBD1, remains unverified against the DNA. TRBV12-1 is described as a pseudogene. The CDR3 runs to 16 residues.

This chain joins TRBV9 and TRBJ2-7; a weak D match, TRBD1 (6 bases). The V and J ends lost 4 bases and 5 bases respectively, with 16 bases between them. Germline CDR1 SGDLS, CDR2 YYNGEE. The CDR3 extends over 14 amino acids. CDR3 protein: CASSPVLGANEQYF. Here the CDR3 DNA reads TGTGCCAGCAGCCCGGTCCTGGGGGCGAACGAGCAGTACTTC.

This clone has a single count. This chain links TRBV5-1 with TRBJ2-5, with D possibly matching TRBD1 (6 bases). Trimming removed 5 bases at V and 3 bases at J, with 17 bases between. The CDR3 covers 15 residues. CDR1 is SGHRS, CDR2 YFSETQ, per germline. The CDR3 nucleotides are TGCGCCAGCAGTTCACAGGGTACGAAGGAAGAGACCCAGTACTTC. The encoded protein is CASSSQGTKEETQYF.

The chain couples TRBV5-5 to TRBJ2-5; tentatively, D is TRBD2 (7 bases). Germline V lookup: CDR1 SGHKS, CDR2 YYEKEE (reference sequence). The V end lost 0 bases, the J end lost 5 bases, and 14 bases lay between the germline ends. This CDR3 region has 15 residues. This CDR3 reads CASSLAPRGPETQYF. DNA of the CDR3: TGTGCCAGCAGCTTGGCACCGCGGGGGCCGGAGACCCAGTACTTC.

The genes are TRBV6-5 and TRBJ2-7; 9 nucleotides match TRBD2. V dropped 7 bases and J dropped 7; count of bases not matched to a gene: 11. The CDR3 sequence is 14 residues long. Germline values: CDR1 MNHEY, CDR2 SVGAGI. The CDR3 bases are TGTGCCAGCAACCCAGTAGCGGGAGTTGGTGAGCAGTACTTC. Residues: CASNPVAGVGEQYF.

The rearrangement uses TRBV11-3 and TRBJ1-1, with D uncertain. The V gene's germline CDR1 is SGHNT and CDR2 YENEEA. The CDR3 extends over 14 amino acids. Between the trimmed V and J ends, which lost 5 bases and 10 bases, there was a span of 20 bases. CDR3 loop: CASSPLREGGGAFF. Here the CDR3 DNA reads TGTGCCAGCAGCCCGCTGCGGGAGGGCGGAGGAGCTTTCTTT.

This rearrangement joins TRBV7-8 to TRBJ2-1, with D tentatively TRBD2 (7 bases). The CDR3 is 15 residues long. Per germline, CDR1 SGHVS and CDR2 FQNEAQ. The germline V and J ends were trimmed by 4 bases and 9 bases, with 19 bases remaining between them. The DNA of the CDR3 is TGTGCCAGCAGCTCCTCGAGGGGGGGCCTAAGTGAGCAGTTCTTC. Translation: CASSSSRGGLSEQFF. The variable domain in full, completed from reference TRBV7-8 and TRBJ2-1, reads GAGVSQSPRYKVAKRGQDVALRCDPISGHVSLFWYQQALGQGPEFLTYFQNEAQLDKSGLPSDRFFAERPEGSVSTLKIQRTQQEDSAVYLCASSSSRGGLSEQFFGPGTRLTVL.

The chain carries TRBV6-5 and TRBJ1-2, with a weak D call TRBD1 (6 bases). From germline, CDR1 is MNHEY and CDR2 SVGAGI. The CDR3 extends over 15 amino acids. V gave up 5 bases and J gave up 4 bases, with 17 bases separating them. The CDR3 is CASSQVQGRGYGYTF. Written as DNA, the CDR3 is TGTGCCAGCAGTCAGGTCCAGGGGCGCGGCTATGGCTACACCTTC.

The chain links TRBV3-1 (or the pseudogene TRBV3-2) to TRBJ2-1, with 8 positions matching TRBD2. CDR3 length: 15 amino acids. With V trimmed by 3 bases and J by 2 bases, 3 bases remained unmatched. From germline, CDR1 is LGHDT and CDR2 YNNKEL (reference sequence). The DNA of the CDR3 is TGTGCCAGCAGCCAGGCGGGACTAGCCTACAATGAGCAGTTCTTC. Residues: CASSQAGLAYNEQFF.

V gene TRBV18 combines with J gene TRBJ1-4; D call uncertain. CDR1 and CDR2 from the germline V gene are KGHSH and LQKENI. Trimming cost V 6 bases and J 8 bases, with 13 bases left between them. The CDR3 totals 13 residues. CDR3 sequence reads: CASSEGAGEKLFF. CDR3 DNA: TGTGCCAGCTCGGAGGGAGCAGGCGAAAAACTGTTTTTT.

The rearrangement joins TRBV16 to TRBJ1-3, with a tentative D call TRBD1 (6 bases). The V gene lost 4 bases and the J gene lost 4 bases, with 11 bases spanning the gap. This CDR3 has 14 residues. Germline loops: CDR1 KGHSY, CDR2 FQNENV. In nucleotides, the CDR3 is TGTGCCAGCAGCCCAACAGGGACGGGAAACACCATATATTTT. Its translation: CASSPTGTGNTIYF.

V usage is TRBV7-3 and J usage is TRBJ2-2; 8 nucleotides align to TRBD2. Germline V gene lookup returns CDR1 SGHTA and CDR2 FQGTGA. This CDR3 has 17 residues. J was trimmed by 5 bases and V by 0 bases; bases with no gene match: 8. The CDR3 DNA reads TGTGCCAGCAGCTTAACGTTAGCAGCGGGAGATACCGGGGAGCTGTTTTTT. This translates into CASSLTLAAGDTGELFF.

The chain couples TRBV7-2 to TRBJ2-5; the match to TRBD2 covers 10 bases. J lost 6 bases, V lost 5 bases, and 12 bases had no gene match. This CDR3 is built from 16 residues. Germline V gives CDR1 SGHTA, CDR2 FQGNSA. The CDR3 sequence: CASSLETSGGGKTQYF. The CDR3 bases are TGTGCCAGCAGCCTGGAGACCAGCGGGGGGGGGAAGACCCAGTACTTC. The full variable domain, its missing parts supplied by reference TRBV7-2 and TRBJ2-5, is GAGVSQSPSNKVTEKGKDVELRCDPISGHTALYWYRQSLGQGLEFLIYFQGNSAPDKSGLPSDRFSAERTGGSVSTLTIQRTQQEDSAVYLCASSLETSGGGKTQYFGPGTRLLVL.

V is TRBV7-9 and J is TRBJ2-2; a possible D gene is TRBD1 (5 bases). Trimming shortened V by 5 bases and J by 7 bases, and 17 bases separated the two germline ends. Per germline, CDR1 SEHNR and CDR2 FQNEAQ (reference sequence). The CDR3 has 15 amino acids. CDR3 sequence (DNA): TGTGCCAGCAGCCCTAGGGCAGGGATTGTCGGGGAGCTGTTTTTT. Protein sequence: CASSPRAGIVGELFF.

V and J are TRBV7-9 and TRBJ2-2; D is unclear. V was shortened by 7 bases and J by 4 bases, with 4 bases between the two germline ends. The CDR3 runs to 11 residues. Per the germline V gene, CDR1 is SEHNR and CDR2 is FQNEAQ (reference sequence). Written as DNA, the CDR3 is TGTGCCAGCATAGCCACCGGGGAGCTGTTTTTT. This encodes CASIATGELFF. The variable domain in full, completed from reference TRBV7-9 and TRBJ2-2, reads DTGVSQNPRHKITKRGQNVTFRCDPISEHNRLYWYRQTLGQGPEFLTYFQNEAQLEKSRLLSDRFSAERPKGSFSTLEIQRTEQGDSAMYLCASIATGELFFGEGSRLTVL.

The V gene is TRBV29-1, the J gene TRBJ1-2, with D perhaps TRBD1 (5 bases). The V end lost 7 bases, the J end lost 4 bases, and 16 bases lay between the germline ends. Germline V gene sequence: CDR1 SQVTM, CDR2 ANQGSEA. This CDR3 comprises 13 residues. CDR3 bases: TGCAGCGCTGGGGAGGGCAGGGCCTATGGCTACACCTTC. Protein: CSAGEGRAYGYTF.

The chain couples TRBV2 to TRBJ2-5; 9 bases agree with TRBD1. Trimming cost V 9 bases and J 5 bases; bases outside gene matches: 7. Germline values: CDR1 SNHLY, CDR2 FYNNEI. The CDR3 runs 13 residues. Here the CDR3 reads CASSTGGWETQYF. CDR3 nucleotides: TGTGCCAGTTCGACAGGGGGATGGGAGACCCAGTACTTC.